Following are 20 T cell receptor beta chains from one sample sequenced in a study of T cell responses to AZD1222 COVID-19 vaccine (dated by TCRdb to the early 2020s). Explained via the paper, the time point label denotes: baseline before first vaccination. Library preparation used the immunoSEQ multiplex PCR assay. As stored in TCRdb, this immuneACCESS dataset retains in-frame rearrangements with V and J assigned. A fraction of the clones does not appear; measured against another copy, unresolved V genes explain less than half of the discrepancy, and the remainder lacks a known reason. Counted in this sample were 100,000 or so clones; 84% of them appeared once. Approximately 15% of the sample is in the top ten clones. Source: peripheral blood, taken on day 0 of AZD1222 vaccination. These receptors were taken from an adult in good health.

This CDR3 is CASSWVEGDTQYF. Here the CDR3 DNA reads TGTGCCAGCTCATGGGTCGAGGGGGATACGCAGTATTTT. The chain links TRBV2 to TRBJ2-3; the D gene could be TRBD1 or TRBD2 (5 bases each). The CDR3 covers 13 residues. Germline V lookup: CDR1 SNHLY, CDR2 FYNNEI. The ends were cut back, 8 bases at V and 6 bases at J, with 15 bases in the middle.

The J gene is TRBJ2-3, the V gene TRBV7-6, with 8 bases lining up with TRBD2. The CDR3 is made up of 16 amino acids. The V and J ends lost 1 base and 0 bases, in that order; junction bases with no gene match: 3. Germline V gene sequence: CDR1 SGHVS, CDR2 FNYEAQ. The CDR3 is CASSLDLAGSTDTQYF. CDR3 nucleotides: TGTGCCAGCAGCTTAGATCTAGCGGGCAGCACAGATACGCAGTATTTT.

The gene calls are TRBV28 and TRBJ2-5, with 11 bases aligning to TRBD2. The CDR3 runs 14 residues. CDR1 and CDR2 from the germline V gene are MDHEN and SYDVKM. Germline trimming cut 7 bases from V and 4 bases from J; bases unmatched to any gene: 5. The CDR3 is CASTLSGRGETQYF. The CDR3 coding sequence is TGTGCCAGCACCCTTAGCGGGAGGGGAGAGACCCAGTACTTC.

The chain recombines TRBV7-8 with TRBJ2-1, with 8 bases that match TRBD1. Germline CDR1 is SGHVS and CDR2 is FQNEAQ. The trim removed 5 bases at V and 6 bases at J, leaving 12 bases unmatched. The CDR3 runs to 16 residues. The CDR3 bases are TGTGCCAGCAGCCCCAGGACAGGGCCAGGAGGCAATGAGCAGTTCTTC. Protein product: CASSPRTGPGGNEQFF.

CDR3 bases: TGTGCCAGCAAACGGGAGCGGATCAGCACAGATACGCAGTATTTT. Amino acids: CASKRERISTDTQYF. J is TRBJ2-3 and V is TRBV2; D is perhaps TRBD2 (6 bases). The CDR3 is 15 amino acids. V gave up 7 bases and J gave up 0 bases, with 14 bases separating them. Germline CDR1 and CDR2: SNHLY and FYNNEI. Full variable domain (remainder filled in from reference TRBV2 and TRBJ2-3): EPEVTQTPSHQVTQMGQEVILRCVPISNHLYFYWYRQILGQKVEFLVSFYNNEISEKSEIFDDQFSVERPDGSNFTLKIRSTKLEDSAMYFCASKRERISTDTQYFGPGTRLTVL.

Here the CDR3 DNA reads TGCGCCAGCAGCTTACAGGGGGCGAACACCGGGGAGCTGTTTTTT. It encodes CASSLQGANTGELFF. The gene calls are TRBV5-1 and TRBJ2-2; 8 bases agree with TRBD1. Germline loops: CDR1 SGHRS, CDR2 YFSETQ. J was trimmed by 0 bases and V by 2 bases; bases with no gene match: 0. This CDR3 has 15 amino acids.

The chain combines TRBV19 with TRBJ1-1, with D maybe TRBD1 (5 bases). The CDR3 is 15 residues long. The V gene lost 6 bases and the J gene lost 1 base, with 15 bases spanning the gap. Germline V gene lookup returns CDR1 LNHDA and CDR2 SQIVND (reference sequence). CDR3 protein: CASRERQGGNTEAFF. The CDR3, as DNA: TGTGCCAGTAGAGAAAGGCAGGGTGGGAACACTGAAGCTTTCTTT.

This rearrangement joins TRBV18 to TRBJ1-3; weak D call: TRBD1 (6 bases). Germline CDR1 and CDR2: KGHSH and LQKENI. Trimming stripped 5 bases from V and 0 bases from J, with 11 bases between. The CDR3 totals 15 residues. The CDR3 protein is CASSTGTDSGNTIYF. CDR3 nucleotide sequence: TGTGCCAGCTCAACAGGGACTGACTCTGGAAACACCATATATTTT. Looking up the rest from reference TRBV18 and TRBJ1-3 gives the full variable domain: NAGVMQNPRHLVRRRGQEARLRCSPMKGHSHVYWYRQLPEEGLKFMVYLQKENIIDESGMPKERFSAEFPKEGPSILRIQQVVRGDSAAYFCASSTGTDSGNTIYFGEGSWLTVV.

The sample holds one count of this clone. This chain links TRBV7-2 with TRBJ1-3, with no clear D. Per germline, CDR1 SGHTA and CDR2 FQGNSA. The CDR3 totals 16 residues. Trimming removed 2 bases from V and 0 bases from J, with 11 bases in between. The CDR3 region is CASSLKGKGSGNTIYF. The CDR3 coding sequence is TGTGCCAGCAGCTTAAAGGGAAAGGGCTCTGGAAACACCATATATTTT.

The chain uses TRBV12-3 or TRBV12-4 and TRBJ1-5, with D possibly TRBD1 on 5 matching bases. The CDR3 is made up of 13 amino acids. Between the trimmed V and J ends, which lost 5 bases and 5 bases, there was a span of 10 bases. CDR3 sequence (DNA): TGTGCCAGCAGTCCGTCCAGGGATCAGCCCCAGCATTTT. It encodes CASSPSRDQPQHF.

The genes are TRBV11-3 and TRBJ1-2, with 9 bases aligning to TRBD1. The J segment lost 3 bases and the V segment lost 1 base, leaving 3 bases of the junction unmatched. The V gene's germline CDR1 is SGHNT and CDR2 YENEEA. This CDR3 is built from 15 residues. CDR3 bases: TGTGCCAGCAGCTTAGGGGGACAGGGCCACTATGGCTACACCTTC. Its protein product is CASSLGGQGHYGYTF.

On this clone itself: The germline gene is not matched at one end of the junction; a read error may be the cause. CDR3 residues: CASNLGVAYGYTF. CDR3 nucleotides: TGTGCCAGCAACTTGGGGGTTGCCTATGGCTACACCTTC. The chain joins TRBV5-6 to TRBJ1-2; D possibly corresponds to TRBD1 (5 bases). Germline CDR1 reads SGHDT; CDR2 reads YYEEEE. The length of the CDR3 is 13 residues.

V is TRBV28 and J is TRBJ1-1, with D possibly TRBD1 on 6 matching bases. The germline V and J ends were trimmed by 1 base and 7 bases, with 19 bases remaining between them. Germline assignment: CDR1 MDHEN and CDR2 SYDVKM. The CDR3 is 16 amino acids. CDR3 amino acids: CASSLYLTGSNIEAFF. The CDR3 DNA is TGTGCCAGCAGTTTATATCTAACAGGGAGCAATATTGAAGCTTTCTTT.

This sequence joins TRBV30 and TRBJ1-6; the match to TRBD1 covers 7 bases. V trimming: 3 bases; J trimming: 9 bases; junction bases outside the gene matches: 8. Per the germline V gene, CDR1 is GTSNPN and CDR2 is SVGIG (reference sequence). The CDR3 runs 14 residues. CDR3 sequence: CAWSPGTVTSPLHF. DNA for the CDR3: TGTGCCTGGAGCCCTGGGACAGTGACTTCACCCCTCCACTTT.

This clone was observed once. The chain combines TRBV10-3 with TRBJ2-5; D tentatively fits TRBD1 or TRBD2 (8 bases each). The CDR3 totals 14 residues. V lost 5 bases, J lost 4 bases, and 14 bases lay in between. The germline V gene has CDR1 ENHRY and CDR2 SYGVKD. This CDR3 is CAISTSGQGETQYF. CDR3 coding DNA: TGTGCCATCAGTACTAGCGGACAGGGAGAGACCCAGTACTTC.

This sequence joins TRBV12-3 or TRBV12-4 and TRBJ1-2; TRBD1 matches 7 bases. V was clipped by 6 bases and J by 0 bases; unmatched bases: 1. The CDR3 covers 13 residues. This CDR3 is CASRGTANYGYTF. The DNA for the CDR3 is TGTGCCAGCAGGGGGACAGCTAACTATGGCTACACCTTC.

The chain uses TRBV3-1 (or the pseudogene TRBV3-2) and TRBJ2-7, with TRBD2 matching 9 bases. The J segment lost 2 bases and the V segment lost 6 bases, leaving 14 bases of the junction unmatched. The CDR3 consists of 17 residues. Per the germline V gene, CDR1 is LGHDT and CDR2 is YNNKEL (reference sequence). The CDR3 reads CASSPAGGSKTPYEQYF. The CDR3 coding sequence is TGTGCCAGCAGTCCGGCGGGAGGGAGCAAAACGCCCTACGAGCAGTACTTC.

This chain joins TRBV5-1 and TRBJ2-4; 7 bases line up with TRBD1. The CDR3 totals 13 residues. Germline values: CDR1 SGHRS, CDR2 YFSETQ. J lost 8 bases, V lost 0 bases, and 2 bases had no gene match. The CDR3 DNA follows: TGCGCCAGCAGCTTGGGACAGGGTGACATTCAGTACTTC. This codes for CASSLGQGDIQYF.

Note on this clone: One end of the junction does not line up with germline, which may come from a read error. The rearrangement links TRBV19 to TRBJ1-2; D gene unclear. The germline CDR1 and CDR2 sequences are LNHDA and SQIVND (reference sequence). The CDR3 is 16 amino acids. The CDR3 here is CASSIPLFSPGRELHF. The CDR3 region has the DNA TGTGCCAGTAGTATACCACTCTTTAGCCCTGGCCGTGAGCTTCACTTC.

The chain employs TRBV6-2 or TRBV6-3 and TRBJ1-3; TRBD1 might be the D (6 bases). The CDR3 spans 15 residues. From germline, CDR1 is MNHEY and CDR2 SVGEGT. Trimming pared 5 bases from V and 0 bases from J, leaving 11 bases between. CDR3 nucleotide sequence: TGTGCCAGCAGTAGGACAGCGGACTCTGGAAACACCATATATTTT. The encoded protein is CASSRTADSGNTIYF.